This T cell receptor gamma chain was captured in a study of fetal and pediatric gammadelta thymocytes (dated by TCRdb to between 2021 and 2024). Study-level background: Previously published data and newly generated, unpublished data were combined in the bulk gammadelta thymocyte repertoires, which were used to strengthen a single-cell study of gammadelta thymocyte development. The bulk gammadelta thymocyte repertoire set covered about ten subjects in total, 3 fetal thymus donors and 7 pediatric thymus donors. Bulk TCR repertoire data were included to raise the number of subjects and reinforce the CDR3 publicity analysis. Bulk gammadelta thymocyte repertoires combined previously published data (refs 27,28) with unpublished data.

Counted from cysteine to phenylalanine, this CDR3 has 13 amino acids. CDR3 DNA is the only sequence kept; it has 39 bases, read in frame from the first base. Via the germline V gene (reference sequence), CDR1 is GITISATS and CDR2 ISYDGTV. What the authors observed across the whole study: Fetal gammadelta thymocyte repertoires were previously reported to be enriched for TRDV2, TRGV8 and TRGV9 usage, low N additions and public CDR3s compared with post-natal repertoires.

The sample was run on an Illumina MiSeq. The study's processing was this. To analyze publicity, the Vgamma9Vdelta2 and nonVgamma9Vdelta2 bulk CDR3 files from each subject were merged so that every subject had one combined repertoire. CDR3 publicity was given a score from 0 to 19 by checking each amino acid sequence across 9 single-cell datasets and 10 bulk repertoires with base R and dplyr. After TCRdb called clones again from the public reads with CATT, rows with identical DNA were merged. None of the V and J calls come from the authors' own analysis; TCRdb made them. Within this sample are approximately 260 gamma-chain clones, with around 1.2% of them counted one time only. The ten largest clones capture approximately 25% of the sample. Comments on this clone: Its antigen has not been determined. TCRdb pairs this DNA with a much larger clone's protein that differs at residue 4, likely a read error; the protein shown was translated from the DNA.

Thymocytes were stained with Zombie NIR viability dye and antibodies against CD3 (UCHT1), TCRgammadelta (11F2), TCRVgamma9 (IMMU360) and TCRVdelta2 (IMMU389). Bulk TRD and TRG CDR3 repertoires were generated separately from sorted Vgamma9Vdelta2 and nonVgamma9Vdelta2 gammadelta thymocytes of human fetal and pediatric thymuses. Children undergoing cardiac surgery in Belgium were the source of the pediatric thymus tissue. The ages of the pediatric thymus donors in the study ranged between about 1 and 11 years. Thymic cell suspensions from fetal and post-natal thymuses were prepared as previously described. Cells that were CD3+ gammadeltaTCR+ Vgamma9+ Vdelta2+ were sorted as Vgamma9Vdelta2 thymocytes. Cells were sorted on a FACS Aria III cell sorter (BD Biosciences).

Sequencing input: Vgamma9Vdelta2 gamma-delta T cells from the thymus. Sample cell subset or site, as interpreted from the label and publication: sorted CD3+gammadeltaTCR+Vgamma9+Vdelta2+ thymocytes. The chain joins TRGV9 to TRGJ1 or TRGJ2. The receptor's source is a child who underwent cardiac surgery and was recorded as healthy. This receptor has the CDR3 CALLEVYYYKKLF. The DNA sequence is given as TGTGCCTTGTTGGAGGTTTATTATTATAAGAAACTCTTT.